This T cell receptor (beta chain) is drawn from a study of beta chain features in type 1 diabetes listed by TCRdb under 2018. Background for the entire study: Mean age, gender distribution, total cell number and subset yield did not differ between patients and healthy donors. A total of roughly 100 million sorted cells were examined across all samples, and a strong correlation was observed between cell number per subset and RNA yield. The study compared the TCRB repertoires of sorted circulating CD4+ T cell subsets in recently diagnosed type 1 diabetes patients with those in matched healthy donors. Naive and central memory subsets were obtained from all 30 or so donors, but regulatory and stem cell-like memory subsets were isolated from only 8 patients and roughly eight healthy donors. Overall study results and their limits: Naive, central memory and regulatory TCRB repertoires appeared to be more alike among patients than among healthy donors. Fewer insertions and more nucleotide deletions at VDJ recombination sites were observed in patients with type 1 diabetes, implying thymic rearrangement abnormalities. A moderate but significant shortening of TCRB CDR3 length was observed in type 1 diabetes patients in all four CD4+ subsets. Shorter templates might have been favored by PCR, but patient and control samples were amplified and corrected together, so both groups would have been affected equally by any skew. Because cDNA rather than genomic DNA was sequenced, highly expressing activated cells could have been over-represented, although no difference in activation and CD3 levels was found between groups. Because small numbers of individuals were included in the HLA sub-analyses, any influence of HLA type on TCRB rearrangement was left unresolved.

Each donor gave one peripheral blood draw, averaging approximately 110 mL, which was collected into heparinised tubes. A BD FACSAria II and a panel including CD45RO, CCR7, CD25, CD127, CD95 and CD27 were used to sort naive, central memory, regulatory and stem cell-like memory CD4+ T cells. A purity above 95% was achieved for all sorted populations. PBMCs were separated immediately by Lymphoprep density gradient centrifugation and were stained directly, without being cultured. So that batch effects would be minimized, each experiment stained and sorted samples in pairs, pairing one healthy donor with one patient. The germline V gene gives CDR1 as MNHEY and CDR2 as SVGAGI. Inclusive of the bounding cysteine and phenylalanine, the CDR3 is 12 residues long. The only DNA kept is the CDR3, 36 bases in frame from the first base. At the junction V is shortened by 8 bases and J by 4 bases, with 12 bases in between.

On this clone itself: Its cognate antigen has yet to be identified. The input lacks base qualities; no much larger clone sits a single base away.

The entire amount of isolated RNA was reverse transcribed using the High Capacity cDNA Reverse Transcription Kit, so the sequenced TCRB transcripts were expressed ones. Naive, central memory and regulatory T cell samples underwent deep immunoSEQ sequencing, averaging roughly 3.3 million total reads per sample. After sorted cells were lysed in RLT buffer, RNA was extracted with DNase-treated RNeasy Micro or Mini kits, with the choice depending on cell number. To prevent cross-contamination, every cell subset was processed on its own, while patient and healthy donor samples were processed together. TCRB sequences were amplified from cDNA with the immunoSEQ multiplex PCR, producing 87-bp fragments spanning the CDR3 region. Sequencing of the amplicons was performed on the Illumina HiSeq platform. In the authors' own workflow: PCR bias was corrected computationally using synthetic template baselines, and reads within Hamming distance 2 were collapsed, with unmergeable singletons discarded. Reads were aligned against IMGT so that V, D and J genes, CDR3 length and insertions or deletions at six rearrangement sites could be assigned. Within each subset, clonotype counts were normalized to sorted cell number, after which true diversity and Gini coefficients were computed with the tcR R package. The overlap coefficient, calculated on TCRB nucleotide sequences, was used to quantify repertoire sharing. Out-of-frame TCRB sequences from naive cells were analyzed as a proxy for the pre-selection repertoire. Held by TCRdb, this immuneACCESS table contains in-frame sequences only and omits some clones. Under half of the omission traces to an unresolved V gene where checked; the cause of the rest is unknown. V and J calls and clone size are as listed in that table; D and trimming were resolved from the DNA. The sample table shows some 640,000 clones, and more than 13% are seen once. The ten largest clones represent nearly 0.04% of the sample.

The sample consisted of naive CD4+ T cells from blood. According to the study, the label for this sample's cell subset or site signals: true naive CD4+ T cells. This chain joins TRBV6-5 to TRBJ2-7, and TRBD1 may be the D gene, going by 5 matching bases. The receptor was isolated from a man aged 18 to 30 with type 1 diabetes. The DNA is TGTGCCAGCGGTCAGGGTGATTACGAGCAGTACTTC. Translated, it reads CASGQGDYEQYF.